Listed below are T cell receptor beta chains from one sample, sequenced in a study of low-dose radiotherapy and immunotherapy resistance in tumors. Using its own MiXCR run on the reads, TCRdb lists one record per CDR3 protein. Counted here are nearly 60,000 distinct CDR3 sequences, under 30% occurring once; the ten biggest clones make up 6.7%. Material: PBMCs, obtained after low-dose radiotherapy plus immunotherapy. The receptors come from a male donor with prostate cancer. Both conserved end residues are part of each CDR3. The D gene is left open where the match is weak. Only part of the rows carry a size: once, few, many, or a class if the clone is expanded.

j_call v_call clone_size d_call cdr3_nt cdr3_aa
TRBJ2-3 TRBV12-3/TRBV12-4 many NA TGTGCCAGCAGTTTGTCGGGCGGGGCGTCAGATACGCAGTATTTT CASSLSGGASDTQYF
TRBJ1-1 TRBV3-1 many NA TGTGCCAGCAGCCAAGAAGCCAGATGGAACACTGAAGCTTTCTTT CASSQEARWNTEAFF
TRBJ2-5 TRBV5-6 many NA TGTGCCAGCAGCTGGGGGACGGGGGTCGCCCTTTGGGAGACCCAGTACTTC CASSWGTGVALWETQYF
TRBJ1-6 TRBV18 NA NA TGTGCCAGCTCACCACCGAGAGGGATCGCACCCCTCCACTTT CASSPPRGIAPLHF
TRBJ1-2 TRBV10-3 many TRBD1 TGTGCCATCAGTGATGGGACAGGGGGTTGGGGAACACTTTCTAGCTATGGCTACACCTTC CAISDGTGGWGTLSSYGYTF
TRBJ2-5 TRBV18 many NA TGTGCCAGCTCACCGGGACTTAGCGAGACCCAGTACTTC CASSPGLSETQYF
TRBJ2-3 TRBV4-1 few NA TGCGCCAGCAGCCAAGATCCCCGAACAGATACGCAGTATTTT CASSQDPRTDTQYF
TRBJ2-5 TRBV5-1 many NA TGCGCCAGCAGCTTGGAAGGGACCGTCCAAGAGACCCAGTACTTC CASSLEGTVQETQYF
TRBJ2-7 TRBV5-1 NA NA TGCGCCAGCAGCTTCGGCGTCCCGAGTAGGTACGAGCAGTACTTC CASSFGVPSRYEQYF
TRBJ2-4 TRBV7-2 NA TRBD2 TGTGCCAGCAGCCCCGCCGGGACTAGCCAAAACATTCAGTACTTC CASSPAGTSQNIQYF
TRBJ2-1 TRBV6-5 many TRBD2 TGTGCCAGCAGCCAGCGGGGGGGTGAGCAGTTCTTC CASSQRGGEQFF
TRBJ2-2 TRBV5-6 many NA TGTGCCAGCAGCTTGGTAGGGGGGCCTAACACCGGGGAGCTGTTTTTT CASSLVGGPNTGELFF
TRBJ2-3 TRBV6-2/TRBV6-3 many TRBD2 TGTGCCAGCAGTTACCTGGTAGCGGGAGGTGGTACGCAGTATTTT CASSYLVAGGGTQYF
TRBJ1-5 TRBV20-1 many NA TGCAGTGCTGGGGACATGGAGAATCAGCCCCAGCATTTT CSAGDMENQPQHF
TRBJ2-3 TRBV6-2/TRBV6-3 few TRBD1 TGTGCCACCAGGGACAGTCCGACAGATACGCAGTATTTT CATRDSPTDTQYF
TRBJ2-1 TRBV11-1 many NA TGTGCCAGCAGCTTAGTGGCCGGCGCCTTACGCTATGAGCAGTTCTTC CASSLVAGALRYEQFF
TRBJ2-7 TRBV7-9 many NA TGTGCCAGCAGCTCACTTGGGCTGGGCTCCTACGAGCAGTACTTC CASSSLGLGSYEQYF
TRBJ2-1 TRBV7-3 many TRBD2 TGTGCCAGCAGCTTAGGCGGCGGGAGTAGGCGCAATGAGCAGTTCTTC CASSLGGGSRRNEQFF
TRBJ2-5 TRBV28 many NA TGTGCCAGCAGGACAGTGGGGACAGAGACCCAGTACTTC CASRTVGTETQYF
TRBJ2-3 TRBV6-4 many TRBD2 TGTGCCAGCAGTGATCAGCGGGGTAGCACAGATACGCAGTATTTT CASSDQRGSTDTQYF
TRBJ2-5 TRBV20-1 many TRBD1 TGCAGTGCTCAAACAGGGGGCGTTGAGACCCAGTACTTC CSAQTGGVETQYF
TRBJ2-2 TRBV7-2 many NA TGTGCCAGCAGCTTAATACCGAACACCGGGGAGCTGTTTTTT CASSLIPNTGELFF
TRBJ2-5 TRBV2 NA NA TGTGCCATCAGTGCCGCAGGCCCCCAAGAGACCCAGTACTTC CAISAAGPQETQYF
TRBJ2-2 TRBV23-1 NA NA NA CASSPRLAALRTGSCFF
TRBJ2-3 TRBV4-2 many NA TGTGCCAGCAGCCAACCGGCAGGATCCACAGATACGCAGTATTTT CASSQPAGSTDTQYF
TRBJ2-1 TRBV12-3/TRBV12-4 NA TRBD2 TGTGCCAGCTTCAGTGGACTTGGACTAGCGGGGGCCCTCTACAATGAGCAGTTCTTC CASFSGLGLAGALYNEQFF
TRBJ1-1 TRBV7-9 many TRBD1 TGTGCCAGCAGCTTAACCGGGACAGGGGTCACTGAAGCTTTCTTT CASSLTGTGVTEAFF
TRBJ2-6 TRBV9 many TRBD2 TGTGCCAGCAGCCGGGAGGCGGGTCCGAGGGCCAACGTCCTGACTTTC CASSREAGPRANVLTF
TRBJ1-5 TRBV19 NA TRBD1 TGTGCCAGTAGACTCCGGGACAGGGGGTCCTATCAGCCCCAGCATTTT CASRLRDRGSYQPQHF
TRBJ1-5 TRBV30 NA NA TGTGCCTGGAGTGTACGGGTAAGCAATCAGCCCCAGCATTTT CAWSVRVSNQPQHF
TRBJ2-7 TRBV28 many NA TGTGCCAGCAGCCTTAGCGGTCAAGCCTACGAGCAGTACTTC CASSLSGQAYEQYF
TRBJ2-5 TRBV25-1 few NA TGTGCCAGCAATAGACCTGGGGAGACCCAGTACTTC CASNRPGETQYF
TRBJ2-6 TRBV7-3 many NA TGTGCCAGCAGTCCATCTTTCCACACCTCTGGGGCCAACGTCCTGACTTTC CASSPSFHTSGANVLTF